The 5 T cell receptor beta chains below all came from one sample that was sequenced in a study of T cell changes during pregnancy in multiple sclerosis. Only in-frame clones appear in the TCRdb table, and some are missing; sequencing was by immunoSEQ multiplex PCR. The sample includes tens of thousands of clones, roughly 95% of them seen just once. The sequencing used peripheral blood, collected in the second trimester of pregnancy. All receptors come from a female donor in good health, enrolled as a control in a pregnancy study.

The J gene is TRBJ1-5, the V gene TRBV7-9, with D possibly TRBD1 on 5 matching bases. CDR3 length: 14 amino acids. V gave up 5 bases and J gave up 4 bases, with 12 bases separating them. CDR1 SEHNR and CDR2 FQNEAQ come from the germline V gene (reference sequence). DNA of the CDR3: TGTGCCAGCAGCGACCGACAGATGAATCAGCCCCAGCATTTT. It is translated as CASSDRQMNQPQHF.

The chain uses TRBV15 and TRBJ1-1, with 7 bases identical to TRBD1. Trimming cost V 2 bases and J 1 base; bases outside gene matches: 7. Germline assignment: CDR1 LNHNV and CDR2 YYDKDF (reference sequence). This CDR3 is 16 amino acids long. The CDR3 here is CATSRNWGTANTEAFF. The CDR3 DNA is TGTGCCACCAGCAGAAACTGGGGGACAGCGAACACTGAAGCTTTCTTT.

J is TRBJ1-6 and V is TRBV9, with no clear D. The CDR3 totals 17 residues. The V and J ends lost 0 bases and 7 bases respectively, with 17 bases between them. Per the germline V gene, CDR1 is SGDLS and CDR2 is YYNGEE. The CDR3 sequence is CASSVEIGEGNNSPLHF. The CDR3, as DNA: TGTGCCAGCAGCGTAGAAATTGGGGAGGGAAACAATTCACCCCTCCACTTT.

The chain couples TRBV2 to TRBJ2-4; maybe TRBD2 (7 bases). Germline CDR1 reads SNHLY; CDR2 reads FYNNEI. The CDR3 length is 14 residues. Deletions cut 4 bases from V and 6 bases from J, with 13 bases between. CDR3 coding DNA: TGTGCCAGCAGTGGGGGGGGGCGCGGAAACATTCAGTACTTC. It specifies CASSGGGRGNIQYF.

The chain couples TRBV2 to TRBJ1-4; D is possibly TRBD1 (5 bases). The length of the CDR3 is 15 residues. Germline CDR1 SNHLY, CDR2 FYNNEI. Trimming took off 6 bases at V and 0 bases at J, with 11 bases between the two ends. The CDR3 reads CASRGGFATNEKLFF. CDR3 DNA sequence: TGTGCCAGCAGGGGGGGGTTCGCAACTAATGAAAAACTGTTTTTT.